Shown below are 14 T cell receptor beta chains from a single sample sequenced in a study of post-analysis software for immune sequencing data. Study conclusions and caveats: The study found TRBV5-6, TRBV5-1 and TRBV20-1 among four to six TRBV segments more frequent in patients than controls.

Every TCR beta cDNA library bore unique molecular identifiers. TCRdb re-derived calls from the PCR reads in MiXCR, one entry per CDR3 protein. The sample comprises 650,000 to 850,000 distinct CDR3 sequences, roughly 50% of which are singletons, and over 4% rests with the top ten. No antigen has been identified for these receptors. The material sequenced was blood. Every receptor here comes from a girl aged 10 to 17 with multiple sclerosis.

CDR3 in DNA: TGTGCCAGCCTCGGGCGGGGAACCCCTATTGATGAGCAGTTCTTC. This encodes CASLGRGTPIDEQFF. V is TRBV6-1 and J is TRBJ2-1, with D possibly TRBD2 on 6 matching bases. Per the germline V gene, CDR1 is MNHNS and CDR2 is SASEGT. Trimming cost V 8 bases and J 8 bases, with 22 bases left between them. This CDR3 contains 15 residues.

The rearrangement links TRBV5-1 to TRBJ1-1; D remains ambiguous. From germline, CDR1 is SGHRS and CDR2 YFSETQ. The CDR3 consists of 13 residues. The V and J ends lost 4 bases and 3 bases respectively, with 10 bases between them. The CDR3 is CASSGAGYTEAFF. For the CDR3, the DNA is TGCGCCAGCAGCGGTGCTGGGTACACTGAAGCTTTCTTT.

CDR3 DNA: TGTGCCAGCAGCAAGGGGACTAGCGGCACTGAGCAGTTCTTC. This translates into CASSKGTSGTEQFF. The V call is TRBV7-2, the J call TRBJ2-1, with 11 bases identical to TRBD2. The CDR3 covers 14 residues. V shed 5 bases, J shed 9 bases, and the junction held 6 bases outside the gene matches. Germline V lookup: CDR1 SGHTA, CDR2 FQGNSA.

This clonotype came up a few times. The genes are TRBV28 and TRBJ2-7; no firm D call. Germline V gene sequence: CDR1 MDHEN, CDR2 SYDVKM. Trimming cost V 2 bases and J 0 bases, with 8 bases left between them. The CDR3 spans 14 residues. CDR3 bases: TGTGCCAGCAGTTTAATAATCAACTCCTACGAGCAGTACTTC. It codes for CASSLIINSYEQYF.

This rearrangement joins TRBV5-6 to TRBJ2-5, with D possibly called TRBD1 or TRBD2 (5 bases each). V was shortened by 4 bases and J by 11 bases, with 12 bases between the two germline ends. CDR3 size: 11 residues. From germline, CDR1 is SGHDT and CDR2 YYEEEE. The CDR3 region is CASSRTREQYF. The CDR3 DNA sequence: TGTGCCAGCAGCCGGACCAGGGAGCAGTACTTC.

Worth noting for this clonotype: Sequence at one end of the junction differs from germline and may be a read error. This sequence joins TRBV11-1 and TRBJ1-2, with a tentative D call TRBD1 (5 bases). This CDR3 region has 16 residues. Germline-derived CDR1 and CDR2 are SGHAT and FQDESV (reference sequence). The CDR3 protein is CTSSLASTVSFYGYTF. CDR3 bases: TGTACCAGCAGCTTAGCCTCGACAGTGAGTTTCTATGGCTACACCTTC.

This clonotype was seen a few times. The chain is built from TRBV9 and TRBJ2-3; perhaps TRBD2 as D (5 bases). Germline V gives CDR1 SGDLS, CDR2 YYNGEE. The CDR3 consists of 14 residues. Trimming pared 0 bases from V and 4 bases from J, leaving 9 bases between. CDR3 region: CASSVGLAADTQYF. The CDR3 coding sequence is TGTGCCAGCAGCGTAGGGCTAGCCGCAGATACGCAGTATTTT.

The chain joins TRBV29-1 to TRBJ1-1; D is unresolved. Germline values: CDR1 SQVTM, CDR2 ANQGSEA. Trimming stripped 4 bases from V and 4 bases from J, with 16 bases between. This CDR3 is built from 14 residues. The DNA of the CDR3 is TGCAGCGTTGGGAAGGTTTCATCGGGCACTGAAGCTTTCTTT. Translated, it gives CSVGKVSSGTEAFF.

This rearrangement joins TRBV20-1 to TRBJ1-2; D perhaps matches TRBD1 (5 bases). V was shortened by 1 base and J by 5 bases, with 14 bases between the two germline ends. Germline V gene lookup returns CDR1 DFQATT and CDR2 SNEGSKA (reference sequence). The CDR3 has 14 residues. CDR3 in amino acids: CSARGAGGSYGYTF. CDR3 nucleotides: TGCAGTGCTAGAGGAGCGGGGGGTTCGTATGGCTACACCTTC.

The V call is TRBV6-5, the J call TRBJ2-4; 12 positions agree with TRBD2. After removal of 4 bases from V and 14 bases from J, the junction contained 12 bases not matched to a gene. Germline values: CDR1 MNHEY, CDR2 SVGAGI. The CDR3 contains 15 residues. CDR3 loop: CASSSTLTSGGREYF. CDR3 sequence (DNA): TGTGCCAGCAGTTCGACCCTGACTAGCGGGGGCCGCGAGTACTTC.

The CDR3 DNA reads TGCAGCGTTGAGAGTGCCAGCGGGGGCTACGAGCAGTACTTC. Encoded protein: CSVESASGGYEQYF. V is TRBV29-1 and J is TRBJ2-4; TRBD2 matches at 8 bases. The J call is uncertain, as TRBJ2-7 better fits the DNA end. Germline V gene lookup returns CDR1 SQVTM and CDR2 ANQGSEA. The CDR3 is 14 residues long.

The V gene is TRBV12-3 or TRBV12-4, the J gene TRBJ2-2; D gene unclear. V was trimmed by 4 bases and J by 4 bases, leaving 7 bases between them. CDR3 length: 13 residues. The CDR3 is CASSYDSTGELFF. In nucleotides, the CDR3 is TGTGCCAGCAGTTACGACTCCACCGGGGAGCTGTTTTTT.

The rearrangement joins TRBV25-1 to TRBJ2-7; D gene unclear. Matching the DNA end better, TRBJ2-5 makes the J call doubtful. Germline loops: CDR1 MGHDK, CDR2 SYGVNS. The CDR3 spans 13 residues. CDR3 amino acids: CASKRTSPGTQYF. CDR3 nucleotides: TGTGCCAGCAAGCGTACGTCCCCCGGGACCCAGTACTTC.

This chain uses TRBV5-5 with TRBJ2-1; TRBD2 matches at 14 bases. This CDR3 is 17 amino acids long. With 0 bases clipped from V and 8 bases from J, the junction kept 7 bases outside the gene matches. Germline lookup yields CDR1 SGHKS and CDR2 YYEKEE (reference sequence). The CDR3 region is CASSLVGLAGEGDEQFF. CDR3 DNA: TGTGCCAGCAGCTTGGTGGGACTAGCGGGAGAGGGCGATGAGCAGTTCTTC.